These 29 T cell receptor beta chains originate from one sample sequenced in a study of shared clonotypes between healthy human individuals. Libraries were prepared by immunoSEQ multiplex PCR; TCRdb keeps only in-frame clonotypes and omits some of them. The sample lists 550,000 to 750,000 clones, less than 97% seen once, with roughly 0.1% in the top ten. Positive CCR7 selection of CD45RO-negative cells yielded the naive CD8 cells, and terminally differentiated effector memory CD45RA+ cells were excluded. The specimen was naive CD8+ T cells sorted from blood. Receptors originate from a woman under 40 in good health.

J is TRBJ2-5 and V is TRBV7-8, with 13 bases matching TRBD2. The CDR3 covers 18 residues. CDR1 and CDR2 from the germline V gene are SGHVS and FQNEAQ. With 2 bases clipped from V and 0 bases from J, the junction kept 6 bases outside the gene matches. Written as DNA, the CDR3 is TGTGCCAGCAGCTTAACACTAGCGGGAGGGCCCAACCAAGAGACCCAGTACTTC. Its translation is CASSLTLAGGPNQETQYF.

CDR3 sequence (DNA): TGTGCCAGCTCACCCGGGACAGCCAACTACGAGCAGTACTTC. Protein: CASSPGTANYEQYF. The chain combines TRBV18 with TRBJ2-7, with TRBD1 identical over 7 bases. The germline V gene encodes CDR1 KGHSH and CDR2 LQKENI. The trim removed 3 bases at V and 3 bases at J, leaving 5 bases unmatched. The CDR3 is made up of 14 amino acids.

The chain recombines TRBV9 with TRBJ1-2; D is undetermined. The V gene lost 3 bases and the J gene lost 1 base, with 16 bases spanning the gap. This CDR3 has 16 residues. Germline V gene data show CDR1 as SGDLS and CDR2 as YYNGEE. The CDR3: CASSGRRKGFNYGYTF. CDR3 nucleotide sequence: TGTGCCAGCAGCGGGAGACGTAAAGGGTTTAACTATGGCTACACCTTC. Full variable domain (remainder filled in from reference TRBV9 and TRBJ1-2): DSGVTQTPKHLITATGQRVTLRCSPRSGDLSVYWYQQSLDQGLQFLIQYYNGEERAKGNILERFSAQQFPDLHSELNLSSLELGDSALYFCASSGRRKGFNYGYTFGSGTRLTVV.

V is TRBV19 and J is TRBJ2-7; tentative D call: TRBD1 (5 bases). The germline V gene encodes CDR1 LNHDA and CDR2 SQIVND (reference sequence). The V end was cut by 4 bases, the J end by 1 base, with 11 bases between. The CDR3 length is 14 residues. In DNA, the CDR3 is TGTGCCAGTAGTACCTCGACAGCTTCCTACGAGCAGTACTTC. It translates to CASSTSTASYEQYF. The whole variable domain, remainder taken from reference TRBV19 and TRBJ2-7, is DGGITQSPKYLFRKEGQNVTLSCEQNLNHDAMYWYRQDPGQGLRLIYYSQIVNDFQKGDIAEGYSVSREKKESFPLTVTSAQKNPTAFYLCASSTSTASYEQYFGPGTRLTVT.

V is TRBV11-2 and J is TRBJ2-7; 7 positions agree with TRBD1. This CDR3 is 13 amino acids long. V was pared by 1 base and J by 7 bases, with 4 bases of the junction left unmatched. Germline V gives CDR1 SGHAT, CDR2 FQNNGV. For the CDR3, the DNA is TGTGCCAGCAGCTTAGGACAGGGATGGGAGCAGTACTTC. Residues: CASSLGQGWEQYF. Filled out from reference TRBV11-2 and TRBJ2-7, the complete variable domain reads EAGVAQSPRYKIIEKRQSVAFWCNPISGHATLYWYQQILGQGPKLLIQFQNNGVVDDSQLPKDRFSAERLKGVDSTLKIQPAKLEDSAVYLCASSLGQGWEQYFGPGTRLTVT.

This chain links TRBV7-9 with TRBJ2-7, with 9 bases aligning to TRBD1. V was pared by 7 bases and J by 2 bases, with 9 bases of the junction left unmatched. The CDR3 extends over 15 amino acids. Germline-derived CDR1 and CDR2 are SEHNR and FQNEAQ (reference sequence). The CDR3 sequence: CASTSPGQGAYEQYF. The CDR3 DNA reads TGTGCCAGCACCTCCCCGGGACAGGGCGCCTACGAGCAGTACTTC. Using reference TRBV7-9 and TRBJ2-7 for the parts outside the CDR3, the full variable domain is DTGVSQNPRHKITKRGQNVTFRCDPISEHNRLYWYRQTLGQGPEFLTYFQNEAQLEKSRLLSDRFSAERPKGSFSTLEIQRTEQGDSAMYLCASTSPGQGAYEQYFGPGTRLTVT.

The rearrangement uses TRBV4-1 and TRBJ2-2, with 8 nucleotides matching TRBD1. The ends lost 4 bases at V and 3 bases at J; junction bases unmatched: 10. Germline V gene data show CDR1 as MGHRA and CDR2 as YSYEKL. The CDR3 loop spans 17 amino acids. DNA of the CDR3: TGCGCCAGCAGCCCACACCCGGACAGGGTCGACACCGGGGAGCTGTTTTTT. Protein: CASSPHPDRVDTGELFF.

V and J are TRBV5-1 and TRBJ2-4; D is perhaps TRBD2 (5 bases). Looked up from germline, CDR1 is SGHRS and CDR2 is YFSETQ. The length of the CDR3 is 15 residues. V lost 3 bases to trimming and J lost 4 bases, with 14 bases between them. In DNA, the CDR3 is TGCGCCAGCAGCTGGTCCCTTGGAGGAAAAAACATTCAGTACTTC. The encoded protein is CASSWSLGGKNIQYF.

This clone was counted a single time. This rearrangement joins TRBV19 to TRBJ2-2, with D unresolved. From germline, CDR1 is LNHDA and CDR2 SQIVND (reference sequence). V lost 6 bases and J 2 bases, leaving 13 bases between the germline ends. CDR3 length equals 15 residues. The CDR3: CASSPFDANTGELFF. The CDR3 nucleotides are TGTGCCAGTAGCCCTTTCGATGCCAACACCGGGGAGCTGTTTTTT.

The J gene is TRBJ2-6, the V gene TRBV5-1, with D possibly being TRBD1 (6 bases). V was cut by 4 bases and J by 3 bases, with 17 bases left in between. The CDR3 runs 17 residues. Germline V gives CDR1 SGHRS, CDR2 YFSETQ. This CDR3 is CASSLSIQGFGANVLTF. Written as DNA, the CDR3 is TGCGCCAGCAGCCTTAGTATACAGGGTTTTGGGGCCAACGTCCTGACTTTC.

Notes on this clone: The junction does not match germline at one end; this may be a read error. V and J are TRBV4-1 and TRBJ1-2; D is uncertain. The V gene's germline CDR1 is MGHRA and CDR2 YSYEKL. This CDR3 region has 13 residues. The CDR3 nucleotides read TGCGCCAGCAGCAAAGTCCCCTGGGGAGGTCCGGCCTTC. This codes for CASSKVPWGGPAF.

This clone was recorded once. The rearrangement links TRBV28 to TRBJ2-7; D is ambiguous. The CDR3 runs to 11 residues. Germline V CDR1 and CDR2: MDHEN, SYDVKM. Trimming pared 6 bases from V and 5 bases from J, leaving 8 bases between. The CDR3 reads CASRTPDEQYF. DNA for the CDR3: TGTGCCAGCAGAACACCGGACGAGCAGTACTTC.

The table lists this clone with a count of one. The CDR3 is CASSYFRGPNYGYTF. The CDR3, as DNA: TGTGCCAGCAGTTACTTCAGGGGTCCTAACTATGGCTACACCTTC. The V gene is TRBV6-5, the J gene TRBJ1-2, with D possibly being TRBD1 (6 bases). Germline V lookup: CDR1 MNHEY, CDR2 SVGAGI. Trimming pared 1 base from V and 0 bases from J, leaving 9 bases between. CDR3 length equals 15 residues.

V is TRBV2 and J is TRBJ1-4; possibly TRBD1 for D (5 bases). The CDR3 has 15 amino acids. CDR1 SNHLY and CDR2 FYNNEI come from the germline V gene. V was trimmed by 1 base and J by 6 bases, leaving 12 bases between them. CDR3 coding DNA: TGTGCCAGCAGTGAAGGTGGGAGGGGAGATGAAAAACTGTTTTTT. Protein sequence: CASSEGGRGDEKLFF.

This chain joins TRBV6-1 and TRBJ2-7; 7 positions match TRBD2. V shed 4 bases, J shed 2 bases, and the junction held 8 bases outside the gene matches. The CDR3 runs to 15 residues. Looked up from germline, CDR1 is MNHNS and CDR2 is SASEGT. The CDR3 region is CASSAGLDQTYEQYF. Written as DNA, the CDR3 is TGTGCCAGCAGTGCTGGACTAGACCAGACCTACGAGCAGTACTTC.

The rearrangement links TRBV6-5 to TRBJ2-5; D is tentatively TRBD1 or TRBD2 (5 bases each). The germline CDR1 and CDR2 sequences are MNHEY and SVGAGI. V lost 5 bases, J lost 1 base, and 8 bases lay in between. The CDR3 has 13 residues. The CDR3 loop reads CASSGDPQETQYF. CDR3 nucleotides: TGTGCCAGCAGTGGGGACCCCCAAGAGACCCAGTACTTC.

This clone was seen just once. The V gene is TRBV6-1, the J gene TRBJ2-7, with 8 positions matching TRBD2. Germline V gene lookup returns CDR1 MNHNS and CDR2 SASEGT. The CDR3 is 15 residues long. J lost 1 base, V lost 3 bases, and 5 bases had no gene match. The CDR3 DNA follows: TGTGCCAGCAGTGAGTTTAGCGGGATTTCCTACGAGCAGTACTTC. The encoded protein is CASSEFSGISYEQYF.

CDR3: CASSRDRRGLNTEAFF. CDR3 sequence (DNA): TGTGCCAGCAGTCGGGACCGAAGAGGACTGAACACTGAAGCTTTCTTT. This rearrangement joins TRBV28 to TRBJ1-1; D might be TRBD1 (5 bases). CDR1 is MDHEN, CDR2 SYDVKM, per germline. The V gene lost 5 bases and the J gene lost 0 bases, with 16 bases spanning the gap. CDR3 length: 16 amino acids.

This chain's CDR3 is CASSGRQERVYGYTF. The CDR3 DNA reads TGTGCCAGCAGCGGGCGACAGGAGAGAGTCTATGGCTACACCTTC. This chain links TRBV9 with TRBJ1-2; D might be TRBD1 (6 bases). The CDR3 runs 15 residues. CDR1 SGDLS and CDR2 YYNGEE come from the germline V gene. Between the trimmed V and J ends, which lost 3 bases and 4 bases, there was a span of 16 bases.

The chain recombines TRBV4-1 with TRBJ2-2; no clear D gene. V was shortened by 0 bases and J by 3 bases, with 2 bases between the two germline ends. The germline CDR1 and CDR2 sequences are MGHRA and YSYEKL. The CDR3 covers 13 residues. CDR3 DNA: TGCGCCAGCAGCCAAGAGTACACCGGGGAGCTGTTTTTT. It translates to CASSQEYTGELFF.

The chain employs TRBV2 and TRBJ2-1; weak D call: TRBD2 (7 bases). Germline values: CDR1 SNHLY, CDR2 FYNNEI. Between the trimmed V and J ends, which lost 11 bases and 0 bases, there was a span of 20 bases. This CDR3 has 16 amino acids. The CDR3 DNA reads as TGTGCCTCCAGGGGATGGCGGGAGCGCTCCTACAATGAGCAGTTCTTC. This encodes CASRGWRERSYNEQFF.

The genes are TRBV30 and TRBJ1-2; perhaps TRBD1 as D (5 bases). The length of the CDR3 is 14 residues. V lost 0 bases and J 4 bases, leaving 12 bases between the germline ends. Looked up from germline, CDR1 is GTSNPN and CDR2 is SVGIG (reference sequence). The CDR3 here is CAWSVKGLGYGYTF. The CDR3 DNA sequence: TGTGCCTGGAGTGTAAAGGGGTTGGGCTATGGCTACACCTTC.

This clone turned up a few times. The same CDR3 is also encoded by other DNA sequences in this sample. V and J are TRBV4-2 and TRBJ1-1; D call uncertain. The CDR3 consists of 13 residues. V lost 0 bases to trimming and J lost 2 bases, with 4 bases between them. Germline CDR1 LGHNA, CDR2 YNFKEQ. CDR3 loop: CASSQDPNTEAFF. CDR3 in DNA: TGTGCCAGCAGCCAAGACCCCAACACTGAAGCTTTCTTT.

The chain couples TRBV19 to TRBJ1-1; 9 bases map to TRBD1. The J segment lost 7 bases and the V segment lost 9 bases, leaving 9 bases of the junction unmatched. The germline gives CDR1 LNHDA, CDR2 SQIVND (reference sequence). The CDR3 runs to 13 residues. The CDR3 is CASRTGGLGEAFF. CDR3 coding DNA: TGTGCCAGCCGCACAGGGGGCTTGGGTGAAGCTTTCTTT.

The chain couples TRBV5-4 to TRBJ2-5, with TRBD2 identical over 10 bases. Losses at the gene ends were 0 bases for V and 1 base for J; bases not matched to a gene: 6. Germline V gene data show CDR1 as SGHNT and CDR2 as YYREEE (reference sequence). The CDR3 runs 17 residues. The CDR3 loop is CASSLGGLAGVQETQYF. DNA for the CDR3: TGTGCCAGCAGCTTGGGGGGGCTAGCGGGAGTCCAAGAGACCCAGTACTTC.

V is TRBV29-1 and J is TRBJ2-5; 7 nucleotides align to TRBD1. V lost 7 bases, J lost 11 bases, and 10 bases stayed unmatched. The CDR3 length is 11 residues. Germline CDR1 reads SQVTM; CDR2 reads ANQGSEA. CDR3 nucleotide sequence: TGCAGCGCCGACCGACAGGGAGAGCAGTACTTC. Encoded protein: CSADRQGEQYF.

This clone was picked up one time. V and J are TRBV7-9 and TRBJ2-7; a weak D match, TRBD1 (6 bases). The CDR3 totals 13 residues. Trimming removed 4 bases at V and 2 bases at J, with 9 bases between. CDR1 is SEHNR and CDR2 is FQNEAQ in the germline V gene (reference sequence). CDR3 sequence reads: CASSWSGAYEQYF. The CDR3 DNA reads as TGTGCCAGCAGCTGGTCAGGGGCCTACGAGCAGTACTTC.

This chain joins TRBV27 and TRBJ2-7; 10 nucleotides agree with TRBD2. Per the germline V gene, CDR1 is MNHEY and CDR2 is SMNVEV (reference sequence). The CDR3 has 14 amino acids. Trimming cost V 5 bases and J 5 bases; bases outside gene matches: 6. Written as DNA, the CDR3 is TGTGCCAGCAGTCCTAGCGGGAGTTCCCACGAGCAGTACTTC. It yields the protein CASSPSGSSHEQYF.

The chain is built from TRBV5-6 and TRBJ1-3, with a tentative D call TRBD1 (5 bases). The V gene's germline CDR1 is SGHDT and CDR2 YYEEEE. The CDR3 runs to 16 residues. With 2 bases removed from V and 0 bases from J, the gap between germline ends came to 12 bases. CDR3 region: CASSLPGLLSGNTIYF. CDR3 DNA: TGTGCCAGCAGCTTACCGGGACTCCTCTCTGGAAACACCATATATTTT.